The source of this T cell receptor (beta chain) is a study of beta chain features in type 1 diabetes. Study-level findings and limits: Researchers could not determine here whether HLA type influences TCRB rearrangement. Across all four CD4+ subsets, people with type 1 diabetes showed modestly shorter TCRB CDR3s.

Isolated RNA was reverse transcribed in full, so expressed TCRB transcripts were sequenced. The data were produced by immunoSEQ multiplex PCR, yet TCRdb's version contains in-frame clones alone and is incomplete. The sample records 100,000 to 150,000 clones, around 16% being singletons. This clone was seen a handful of times. The antigen remains unidentified. A sort by CD45RO/CCR7/CD25/CD127/CD95/CD27 yielded CD4+ naive, central memory, regulatory and stem cell-like memory cells. The clonotype was recovered from a man between 18 and 35 years old with type 1 diabetes. Input material: central memory CD4+ T cells from blood.

The CDR3 nucleotides are TGCAGCGTTGACCCAATTGGGGCCAACGTCCTGACTTTC. Translated, it gives CSVDPIGANVLTF. The chain uses TRBV29-1 and TRBJ2-6; no firm D call. Germline assignment: CDR1 SQVTM and CDR2 ANQGSEA. The CDR3 extends over 13 amino acids. Trimming pared 3 bases from V and 3 bases from J, leaving 6 bases between.